This TCR beta chain was recovered during a study of T cell responses to AZD1222 COVID-19 vaccine. Deletions cut 5 bases from V and 8 bases from J, with 18 bases between. Germline-derived CDR1 and CDR2 are LNHDA and SQIVND (reference sequence). This CDR3 contains 15 residues. Produced via immunoSEQ multiplex PCR; TCRdb's table is partial and in-frame only. Of about 150,000 clones listed, roughly nine tenths were seen once; the top ten hold 18%. The source material was peripheral blood, sampled on day 0 of AZD1222 vaccination. This chain uses TRBV19 with TRBJ1-4; maybe TRBD1 (6 bases). The TCR comes from an adult in good health. The CDR3 DNA follows: TGTGCCAGTAGTTCTCTTACAGGGCTGGGCGAAAAACTGTTTTTT. This translates into CASSSLTGLGEKLFF.